This entry lists 15 T cell receptor beta chains sequenced from one sample in a study of T-cell reconstitution after alpha-beta-depleted transplantation in children (dated by TCRdb to the mid-2010s). Library prep was done by PCR. This sample was sequenced with an Illumina HiSeq 2500. TCR library preparation used molecular barcoding, with unique molecular identifiers applied to normalize quantification of the TCRbeta repertoire. The public sequencing data were trimmed at Q25 with fastp and processed into clonotypes with MiXCR by TCRdb, which kept only in-frame beta chains. Identical CDR3 protein sequences are pooled into one entry, listed with their most common genes and DNA. This sample is represented by 300,000 to 400,000 distinct CDR3 sequences; about an eighth of them were singletons. Roughly 4.3% of the sample lies in the top ten. Here the sequenced sample was PBMCs, taken from the stem cell graft. The receptors were sampled from a human donor who donated a stem cell graft to a child with Fanconi anemia.

This clonotype was seen a handful of times. The chain recombines TRBV5-1 with TRBJ1-2, with D unresolved. The CDR3 covers 15 residues. Trimming took off 4 bases at V and 8 bases at J, with 21 bases between the two ends. CDR1 and CDR2 from the germline V gene are SGHRS and YFSETQ. DNA for the CDR3: TGCGCCAGCAGCGTATACGGATCGGGCGATACGGGCTACACCTTC. Translating gives CASSVYGSGDTGYTF.

This clonotype appeared a few times. The rearrangement links TRBV12-5 to TRBJ1-1, with 7 bases matching TRBD1. V was pared by 4 bases and J by 0 bases, with 8 bases of the junction left unmatched. CDR3 size: 16 residues. Per germline, CDR1 LGHNT and CDR2 FRNRAP. CDR3 residues: CASGSTGTDLNTEAFF. The CDR3 bases are TGTGCTAGTGGTTCCACCGGGACAGACTTGAACACTGAAGCTTTCTTT. Based on the CDR3 plus reference TRBV12-5 and TRBJ1-1, the full variable domain is DARVTQTPRHKVTEMGQEVTMRCQPILGHNTVFWYRQTMMQGLELLAYFRNRAPLDDSGMPKDRFSAEMPDATLATLKIQPSEPRDSAVYFCASGSTGTDLNTEAFFGQGTRLTVV.

V and J are TRBV29-1 and TRBJ2-3; no reliable D call. The CDR3 runs to 13 residues. Trimming pared 4 bases from V and 5 bases from J, leaving 13 bases between. The germline V gene has CDR1 SQVTM and CDR2 ANQGSEA. The CDR3 DNA follows: TGCAGCGTTGTTGTGGGCCGTTTAGATACGCAGTATTTT. It is translated as CSVVVGRLDTQYF.

This clonotype occurred many times. J is TRBJ1-6 and V is TRBV7-8; TRBD1 aligns across 9 bases. The germline gives CDR1 SGHVS, CDR2 FQNEAQ. The CDR3 is 16 amino acids. Trimming at V came to 1 base and at J to 6 bases, leaving 4 bases not matched to a gene. CDR3 loop: CASSLGRTGVNSPLHF. In DNA form, the CDR3 reads TGTGCCAGCAGCTTAGGCAGGACAGGGGTTAATTCACCCCTCCACTTT.

As for this clonotype: Since a much larger clone is just one base distant, this may be a read error. V usage is TRBV4-3 and J usage is TRBJ2-2; tentative D call: TRBD1 (6 bases). CDR3 length: 14 residues. Looked up from germline, CDR1 is LGHNA and CDR2 is YSLEER. The CDR3 sequence: CASSQNRATGDLFF. The CDR3 DNA reads TGCGCCAGCAGCCAAAACAGGGCCACCGGGGATCTGTTTTTT.

This clonotype was seen at least ten times. The rearrangement links TRBV12-3 or TRBV12-4 to TRBJ2-3; 10 bases agree with TRBD2. The CDR3 length is 16 residues. V shed 7 bases, J shed 2 bases, and the junction held 9 bases outside the gene matches. CDR3 residues: CASKLAGGPVTDTQYF. CDR3 DNA: TGTGCCAGCAAATTAGCGGGGGGCCCCGTCACAGATACGCAGTATTTT.

The J gene is TRBJ2-2, the V gene TRBV4-2; D is undetermined. Germline V lookup: CDR1 LGHNA, CDR2 YNFKEQ. V was trimmed by 0 bases and J by 4 bases, leaving 6 bases between them. The length of the CDR3 is 14 residues. This chain's CDR3 is CASSQEQSTGELFF. The CDR3 DNA reads TGTGCCAGCAGCCAAGAACAGTCCACCGGGGAGCTGTTTTTT.

This clonotype was detected only a few times. The J gene is TRBJ1-6, the V gene TRBV5-6; D gene unclear. CDR1 SGHDT and CDR2 YYEEEE come from the germline V gene. CDR3 length equals 14 residues. V shed 3 bases and J shed 7 bases, with 11 bases lying between them. CDR3 nucleotides: TGTGCCAGCAGCTACGGACTTAAGAATTCACCCCTCCACTTT. Translating it yields CASSYGLKNSPLHF. The full variable domain, in which reference TRBV5-6 and TRBJ1-6 provide the parts outside the CDR3, is DAGVTQSPTHLIKTRGQQVTLRCSPKSGHDTVSWYQQALGQGPQFIFQYYEEEERQRGNFPDRFSGHQFPNYSSELNVNALLLGDSALYLCASSYGLKNSPLHFGNGTRLTVT.

The chain employs TRBV20-1 and TRBJ2-5, with 9 bases matching TRBD2. J lost 5 bases, V lost 2 bases, and 6 bases had no gene match. CDR3 length: 14 amino acids. Germline CDR1 DFQATT, CDR2 SNEGSKA (reference sequence). CDR3 protein: CSARPRTSVETQYF. The CDR3, as DNA: TGCAGTGCTAGACCCCGGACTAGCGTCGAGACCCAGTACTTC.

This clonotype was counted at least ten times. This chain's CDR3 is CASSWDGENTEAFF. CDR3 sequence (DNA): TGTGCCAGCAGCTGGGACGGGGAGAACACTGAAGCTTTCTTT. V is TRBV7-2 and J is TRBJ1-1; weak D call: TRBD1 (5 bases). The CDR3 has 14 amino acids. From germline, CDR1 is SGHTA and CDR2 FQGNSA. Deletions cut 4 bases from V and 1 base from J, with 10 bases between.

The chain uses TRBV4-3 and TRBJ2-1; 7 nucleotides agree with TRBD2. CDR1 and CDR2 (germline): LGHNA, YSLEER. V shed 1 base and J 9 bases; nucleotides not matched to a gene: 21. The CDR3 runs 19 residues. This CDR3 reads CASSQVLRGETPSGGEQFF. The CDR3 DNA sequence: TGCGCCAGCAGCCAAGTTCTGCGGGGTGAGACGCCGTCGGGGGGTGAGCAGTTCTTC.

This clonotype has only a few counts. This chain links TRBV12-3 or TRBV12-4 with TRBJ1-5; no definite D call. The CDR3 runs to 18 residues. Trimming removed 1 base at V and 0 bases at J, with 16 bases between. CDR3 protein: CASSLGAGTVNSNQPQHF. CDR3 coding DNA: TGTGCCAGCAGTTTAGGGGCAGGAACTGTTAATAGCAATCAGCCCCAGCATTTT.

V and J are TRBV7-8 and TRBJ1-5; D unclear. The CDR3 spans 13 residues. V was clipped by 1 base and J by 7 bases, with 8 bases between them. The germline V gene encodes CDR1 SGHVS and CDR2 FQNEAQ. DNA for the CDR3: TGTGCCAGCAGCTTAGTACGGGAACAGCCCCAGCATTTT. Translating it yields CASSLVREQPQHF.

This clonotype was counted between two and nine times. The chain couples TRBV3-1 to TRBJ2-3; D is unclear. Germline assignment: CDR1 LGHDT and CDR2 YNNKEL (reference sequence). The V gene lost 4 bases and the J gene lost 2 bases, with 7 bases spanning the gap. The CDR3 has 13 residues. CDR3: CASSPRNTDTQYF. The CDR3 DNA follows: TGTGCCAGCAGCCCGCGTAACACAGATACGCAGTATTTT.

The chain recombines TRBV25-1 with TRBJ2-1; D is undetermined. This CDR3 is built from 13 residues. V lost 1 base and J lost 6, with 7 bases in between. The germline V gene encodes CDR1 MGHDK and CDR2 SYGVNS. CDR3 bases: TGTGCCAGCAGTGAATCTGCCCGCAATGAGCAGTTCTTC. Encoded protein: CASSESARNEQFF.